The present TCR beta chain was sequenced within a study of T cells after yellow fever vaccination. For the study at large: In the case of low-cell-number fractions, SMART-Seq v4 Ultra Low Input was used for preparation.

Worth noting for this clonotype: Antigen specificity is unknown.

Synthesis of TCR cDNA relied on 5'RACE template switching, which attached a universal primer site and UMIs. TCRdb re-analysed the 5' RACE reads in MiXCR, keeping a single row per CDR3 protein. The data contain some 120,000 distinct CDR3 sequences, over 8% of them singletons. Findings and caveats of the study: Within FACS-sorted repertoires, abundant clonotypes contaminating from the bulk population could be present. Compared with primary, the secondary response was weaker and peaked at day 5, not 15.

The receptor was derived from a man between 18 and 29 years old who received the YFV17D yellow fever vaccine. Sequenced here: CD8+ T cells sorted from PBMCs, sampled on the day of the yellow fever booster vaccination.

The CDR3 spells CASSLEGRSGNTIYF. The CDR3 bases are TGCGCCAGCAGCTTGGAGGGCAGATCTGGAAACACCATATATTTT. V and J are TRBV5-1 and TRBJ1-3; D gene unclear. The germline V and J ends were trimmed by 0 bases and 1 base, with 8 bases remaining between them. The CDR3 is 15 residues long. Looked up from germline, CDR1 is SGHRS and CDR2 is YFSETQ.